One and the same sample provided the 21 T cell receptor beta chains below, sequenced in a study of T cells in Graves' hyperthyroidism and ophthalmopathy. Using RNA transcripts as the source, TCR beta CDR3 regions were amplified. TCR CDR3 underwent first-round RT-PCR with the HTBI primer set. MiXCR, run by TCRdb on the multiplex PCR reads, gives a single entry per CDR3 protein. The sample records some 510,000 distinct CDR3 sequences, roughly 50% being singletons. Sample: peripheral blood or thyroid tissue (not recorded which). Receptor source: a woman younger than 30 with Graves' hyperthyroidism.

In regard to this clonotype: A junction boundary mismatches the germline segment, possibly from a read error. The chain carries TRBV2 and TRBJ1-2; TRBD1 might be the D (5 bases). This CDR3 spans 13 amino acids. Germline V gene sequence: CDR1 SNHLY, CDR2 FYNNEI. The CDR3 is CATSDYRLKGYTF. The CDR3 region has the DNA TGTGCCACCAGTGATTACAGGTTGAAAGGCTACACCTTC.

In this sample, this clonotype turned up once. This chain connects TRBV2 to TRBJ2-3; maybe TRBD1 (5 bases). Deletions cut 7 bases from V and 2 bases from J, with 10 bases between. The germline gives CDR1 SNHLY, CDR2 FYNNEI. This CDR3 has 13 amino acids. CDR3 coding DNA: TGTGCCAGCACGGCAGGGTACACAGATACGCAGTATTTT. Its translation: CASTAGYTDTQYF.

Details on this clonotype: One end of the junction is discordant with germline, which a read error may explain. The chain has TRBV10-3 and TRBJ2-7; tentative D call: TRBD1 (5 bases). This CDR3 comprises 14 residues. Germline V lookup: CDR1 ENHRY, CDR2 SYGVKD. The CDR3 DNA reads TGTGCCAGCAGTTACGGCGGACACGTGGGCGAGCAGTACTTC. It codes for CASSYGGHVGEQYF.

Concerning this clonotype: A single base separates this from a much larger clone, so it may be a read error. The chain employs TRBV5-4 and TRBJ2-7; 10 nucleotides match TRBD2. The V segment lost 2 bases and the J segment 3 bases; nucleotides outside the gene matches: 2. The CDR3 runs 14 residues. Germline CDR1 is SGHNT and CDR2 is YYREEE (reference sequence). In nucleotides, the CDR3 is TGTGCCAGCAGCTTCGGGACTAGCGTCTACGAGCAGTACTTC. Encoded protein: CASSFGTSVYEQYF.

This clonotype was observed many times. The chain couples TRBV7-9 to TRBJ1-2, with D unclear. Trimming stripped 1 base from V and 4 bases from J, with 4 bases between. Germline-derived CDR1 and CDR2 are SEHNR and FQNEAQ (reference sequence). The length of the CDR3 is 12 residues. The CDR3 loop is CASSLDTYGYTF. The CDR3, as DNA: TGTGCCAGCAGCTTAGACACCTATGGCTACACCTTC.

J is TRBJ1-5 and V is TRBV7-2, with D possibly TRBD1 on 5 matching bases. The CDR3 loop spans 10 amino acids. Trimming took off 5 bases at V and 13 bases at J, with 9 bases between the two ends. CDR1 and CDR2 from the germline V gene are SGHTA and FQGNSA. CDR3 in amino acids: CASSPQAQHF. The CDR3 DNA sequence: TGTGCCAGCAGCCCACAGGCTCAGCATTTT.

This clonotype appeared a single time. The chain couples TRBV25-1 to TRBJ1-3; possibly TRBD1 for D (6 bases). The CDR3 consists of 14 residues. The germline V and J ends were trimmed by 8 bases and 3 bases, with 14 bases remaining between them. Germline V CDR1 and CDR2: MGHDK, SYGVNS. The CDR3 spells CASSNRADGNTIYF. CDR3 in DNA: TGTGCCAGCTCAAACAGGGCTGATGGAAACACCATATATTTT.

This clonotype was detected ten times or more. V and J are TRBV7-9 and TRBJ2-5; possible D gene TRBD1, 5 bases. Trimming took 5 bases from V and 2 from J, leaving 9 bases between them. Germline V lookup: CDR1 SEHNR, CDR2 FQNEAQ (reference sequence). The CDR3 loop spans 13 amino acids. CDR3 residues: CASSPTVQETQYF. The DNA for the CDR3 is TGTGCCAGCAGCCCGACAGTTCAAGAGACCCAGTACTTC.

J is TRBJ2-2 and V is TRBV10-3; D assignment may be TRBD1 or TRBD2 (6 bases each). Deletions cut 10 bases from V and 5 bases from J, with 23 bases between. The CDR3 has 16 residues. The V gene's germline CDR1 is ENHRY and CDR2 SYGVKD. This chain's CDR3 is CASTRAGGRGTGELFF. The CDR3 DNA follows: TGTGCCAGCACCCGAGCCGGGGGCCGTGGAACCGGGGAGCTGTTTTTT.

This clonotype was seen a handful of times. The rearrangement links TRBV7-2 to TRBJ1-1; the D gene is possibly TRBD1 (5 bases). The CDR3 contains 16 residues. The V end was cut by 1 base, the J end by 3 bases, with 15 bases between. Germline CDR1 and CDR2: SGHTA and FQGNSA. In DNA form, the CDR3 reads TGTGCCAGCAGCTTAGAATCTCCGTGGGGGGACACTGAAGCTTTCTTT. Its protein is CASSLESPWGDTEAFF.

This rearrangement joins TRBV2 to TRBJ2-2; 12 nucleotides align to TRBD1. The V gene's germline CDR1 is SNHLY and CDR2 FYNNEI. The CDR3 has 15 residues. V was pared by 6 bases and J by 7 bases, with 6 bases of the junction left unmatched. The CDR3 reads CASRDGTGGGGELFF. For the CDR3, the DNA is TGTGCCAGCAGAGATGGGACAGGGGGCGGCGGGGAGCTGTTTTTT.

V usage is TRBV7-9 and J usage is TRBJ2-3; 7 bases agree with TRBD1. This CDR3 is 15 amino acids long. Germline loops: CDR1 SEHNR, CDR2 FQNEAQ (reference sequence). J lost 3 bases, V lost 5 bases, and 8 bases had no gene match. The CDR3 loop is CASSDRVLSTDTQYF. The DNA for the CDR3 is TGTGCCAGCAGCGACAGGGTTTTGAGTACAGATACGCAGTATTTT.

The CDR3 DNA sequence: TGTGCCAGCAGCTTAGCCAGCTCGGATACGCAGTATTTT. Encoded protein: CASSLASSDTQYF. The chain carries TRBV11-2 and TRBJ2-3; D is undetermined. Germline CDR1 reads SGHAT; CDR2 reads FQNNGV. V shed 1 base and J shed 6 bases, with 8 bases lying between them. This CDR3 spans 13 amino acids. Variable domain in full (rest from reference TRBV11-2 and TRBJ2-3): EAGVAQSPRYKIIEKRQSVAFWCNPISGHATLYWYQQILGQGPKLLIQFQNNGVVDDSQLPKDRFSAERLKGVDSTLKIQPAKLEDSAVYLCASSLASSDTQYFGPGTRLTVL.

Of note for this clonotype: This clone may be a read error of a much larger clone one base away. The gene calls are TRBV10-3 and TRBJ1-1, with 7 bases that match TRBD1. The CDR3 runs to 15 residues. V shed 0 bases, J shed 7 bases, and the junction held 8 bases outside the gene matches. CDR1 and CDR2 from the germline V gene are ENHRY and SYGVKD. The CDR3 here is CAISESQGGANEAFF. The CDR3 region has the DNA TGTGCCATCAGTGAGTCTCAGGGGGGGGCAAATGAAGCTTTCTTT.

This clonotype was observed many times. The V and J genes are TRBV2 and TRBJ1-2; D remains unclear. The CDR3 loop spans 12 amino acids. V lost 4 bases to trimming and J lost 4 bases, with 7 bases between them. Germline lookup yields CDR1 SNHLY and CDR2 FYNNEI. This CDR3 is CASSVQSYGYTF. The CDR3, as DNA: TGTGCCAGCAGTGTTCAGAGCTATGGCTACACCTTC.

This rearrangement joins TRBV10-3 to TRBJ1-1, with no clear D. In germline, CDR1 is ENHRY, CDR2 SYGVKD. V was cut by 8 bases and J by 1 base, with 8 bases left in between. The length of the CDR3 is 12 residues. The CDR3 sequence is CAILKGNTEAFF. In DNA form, the CDR3 reads TGTGCCATCCTGAAGGGGAACACTGAAGCTTTCTTT.

This clonotype was observed a handful of times. Sequence at one end of the junction differs from germline and may be a read error. The J gene is TRBJ1-1, the V gene TRBV19; D is perhaps TRBD1 (5 bases). CDR3 length equals 13 residues. Per germline, CDR1 LNHDA and CDR2 SQIVND (reference sequence). CDR3 nucleotides: TGTGCCAGTAGTCGACAGCAATACACTGAAACTTTCTTT. Translating gives CASSRQQYTETFF.

This clonotype was counted ten times or more. The chain uses TRBV5-1 and TRBJ1-1; 11 positions match TRBD1. This CDR3 spans 17 amino acids. V was pared by 4 bases and J by 2 bases, with 10 bases of the junction left unmatched. Germline CDR1 reads SGHRS; CDR2 reads YFSETQ. Here the CDR3 reads CASSPRTGGAGNTEAFF. The DNA of the CDR3 is TGCGCCAGCAGCCCCCGGACAGGGGGCGCGGGAAACACTGAAGCTTTCTTT.

Worth noting for this clonotype: The junction departs from the called germline gene at one end, perhaps through a read error. The J gene is TRBJ1-6, the V gene TRBV7-2; unclear D gene. Matching the DNA end better, TRBJ1-5 makes the J call doubtful. CDR1 and CDR2 (germline): SGHTA, FQGNSA. The CDR3 loop spans 13 amino acids. The CDR3 DNA reads as TGCTCCAGCAGCCAAGAGTTGGTTCAGCCCCAGCATTTT. Translation: CSSSQELVQPQHF.

V is TRBV29-1 and J is TRBJ2-7; no definite D call. Trimming left V 1 base short and J 5 bases short, with 3 bases between. The CDR3 is 10 residues long. Germline assignment: CDR1 SQVTM and CDR2 ANQGSEA. The CDR3 region is CSVEADEQYF. The CDR3 nucleotides are TGCAGCGTTGAAGCCGACGAGCAGTACTTC.

The rearrangement links TRBV7-2 to TRBJ1-1; D is perhaps TRBD1 (6 bases). Between the trimmed V and J ends, which lost 7 bases and 1 base, there was a span of 10 bases. The CDR3 is made up of 13 amino acids. Germline assignment: CDR1 SGHTA and CDR2 FQGNSA. CDR3 bases: TGTGCCAGCACCAAGGGGGGGAACACTGAAGCTTTCTTT. Its translation: CASTKGGNTEAFF. The whole variable domain, remainder taken from reference TRBV7-2 and TRBJ1-1, is GAGVSQSPSNKVTEKGKDVELRCDPISGHTALYWYRQSLGQGLEFLIYFQGNSAPDKSGLPSDRFSAERTGGSVSTLTIQRTQQEDSAVYLCASTKGGNTEAFFGQGTRLTVV.